A selection of T cell receptor beta chains follows, all from one sample in a study of lymphopenia after photon versus proton radiotherapy. The repertoire was sequenced with immunoSEQ multiplex PCR; TCRdb's copy has only in-frame clones and lacks some. The sample lists some 25,000 clones, approximately 85% seen once, with under 6.5% in the top ten. The source material was peripheral blood, sampled from a patient treated with photon-based radiotherapy. These TCRs come from a man under 40 with gastric cancer. CDR3s include the opening cysteine and the closing phenylalanine or tryptophan. Expanded clones get a size class; other rows say once, few or many, or leave the size out.

CDR3: CASSQSYGPGAQETQYF
V: TRBV7-3
size: -
J: TRBJ2-5
length: 17

CDR3: CASSFDASGELFF
V: TRBV5-4
size: once
J: TRBJ2-2
length: 13

CDR3: CASSLNGGAPTDTQYF
V: TRBV7-3
size: -
J: TRBJ2-3
length: 16

CDR3: CASMEYNEQFF
V: TRBV27
size: -
J: TRBJ2-1
length: 11

CDR3: CASTASGGTDTQYF
V: TRBV9
size: -
J: TRBJ2-3
length: 14

CDR3: CASSFQTGTDTQYF
V: TRBV5-1
size: -
J: TRBJ2-3
length: 14

CDR3: CASSWGGSMNTEAFF
V: TRBV27
size: -
J: TRBJ1-1
length: 15

CDR3: CASRLRGMNTEAFF
V: TRBV28
size: -
J: TRBJ1-1
length: 14

CDR3: CASSDGTWSNQPQHF
V: TRBV2
size: -
J: TRBJ1-5
length: 15

CDR3: CASSREGSYEQYF
V: TRBV27
size: once
J: TRBJ2-7
length: 13

CDR3: CASSIHRESSPLHF
V: TRBV19
size: few
J: TRBJ1-6
length: 14

CDR3: CAISVGGESYNEQFF
V: TRBV10-3
size: -
J: TRBJ2-1
length: 15

CDR3: CATSSLVGQPQHF
V: TRBV15
size: -
J: TRBJ1-5
length: 13

CDR3: CASSLGLAGGIQETQYF
V: TRBV5-4
size: -
J: TRBJ2-5
length: 17

CDR3: CASSTGTGEETQYF
V: TRBV7-9
size: once
J: TRBJ2-5
length: 14

CDR3: CASSQAGTGIGYTF
V: TRBV4-2
size: -
J: TRBJ1-2
length: 14

CDR3: CASSSTGRYEQYF
V: TRBV5-6
size: -
J: -
length: 13

CDR3: CASSLGGIWSNQPQHF
V: TRBV28
size: -
J: TRBJ1-5
length: 16

CDR3: CASSASTSPLYEQYF
V: TRBV7-2
size: -
J: TRBJ2-7
length: 15

CDR3: CASTVSGGTHNEQFF
V: TRBV2
size: -
J: TRBJ2-1
length: 15

CDR3: CASSPGGLGYTF
V: TRBV6-5
size: -
J: TRBJ1-2
length: 12

CDR3: CASSGGHTGELFF
V: TRBV10-1
size: -
J: TRBJ2-2
length: 13

CDR3: CASSLGVRGDTEAFF
V: TRBV5-5
size: -
J: TRBJ1-1
length: 15

CDR3: CASSPDRERETQYF
V: TRBV11-2
size: once
J: TRBJ2-5
length: 14

CDR3: CASSHHEKLFF
V: TRBV7-9
size: few
J: TRBJ1-4
length: 11

CDR3: CASSLPGSQGLVGDEQYF
V: TRBV7-5
size: -
J: TRBJ2-7
length: 18

CDR3: CASSPLGLAGGKETQYF
V: TRBV9
size: -
J: TRBJ2-5
length: 17

CDR3: CSVKGGSGANVLTF
V: TRBV29-1
size: -
J: TRBJ2-6
length: 14

CDR3: CASSEWGKNTEAFF
V: TRBV25-1
size: -
J: TRBJ1-1
length: 14

CDR3: CASSWIGDSSTSYEQYF
V: TRBV5-6
size: -
J: TRBJ2-7
length: 17

CDR3: CASSYQGGYEQYF
V: TRBV6-6
size: -
J: TRBJ2-7
length: 13

CDR3: CASRTQTGDGNTIYF
V: TRBV6-5
size: medium-sized
J: TRBJ1-3
length: 15

CDR3: CASSEGLHNEQFF
V: TRBV2
size: -
J: TRBJ2-1
length: 13

CDR3: CASSSVSPRQGDTEAFF
V: TRBV7-8
size: -
J: TRBJ1-1
length: 17

CDR3: CASSFQGLNYGYTF
V: TRBV7-9
size: -
J: TRBJ1-2
length: 14

CDR3: CASRLTSGNTGELFF
V: TRBV7-9
size: -
J: TRBJ2-2
length: 15

CDR3: CASSLGTSSNEQFF
V: TRBV11-2
size: once
J: TRBJ2-1
length: 14

CDR3: CASTGDRGRYGYTF
V: TRBV2
size: -
J: TRBJ1-2
length: 14

CDR3: CASSQDLARSTDTQYF
V: TRBV14
size: -
J: TRBJ2-3
length: 16

CDR3: CASSQPANTGELFF
V: TRBV5-6
size: -
J: TRBJ2-2
length: 14

CDR3: CASQRSGTGVHGANVLTF
V: TRBV28
size: -
J: TRBJ2-6
length: 18

CDR3: CASSPNRWGQYTDTQYF
V: TRBV28
size: -
J: TRBJ2-3
length: 17

CDR3: CASSFTTGKNQPQHF
V: TRBV5-5
size: -
J: TRBJ1-5
length: 15

CDR3: CASSLDGQGKQYF
V: TRBV7-2
size: -
J: TRBJ2-7
length: 13

CDR3: CASVAGTGYNEQFF
V: TRBV10-2
size: -
J: TRBJ2-1
length: 14

CDR3: CASSELGLQNTGELFF
V: TRBV2
size: -
J: TRBJ2-2
length: 16

CDR3: CASSLFGGEGTDTQYF
V: TRBV5-4
size: -
J: TRBJ2-3
length: 16

CDR3: CASSLVGLGGEAFF
V: TRBV11-3
size: -
J: TRBJ1-1
length: 14

CDR3: CASSPGQGGTSSGYGYTF
V: TRBV19
size: -
J: TRBJ1-2
length: 18

CDR3: CASSFSENTEAFF
V: TRBV5-1
size: -
J: TRBJ1-1
length: 13

CDR3: CASSQDLQGFTDTQYF
V: TRBV4-3
size: once
J: TRBJ2-3
length: 16

CDR3: CASSKSYEQYF
V: TRBV7-9
size: -
J: TRBJ2-7
length: 11

CDR3: CASTRQGNEKLFF
V: TRBV19
size: medium-sized
J: TRBJ1-4
length: 13

CDR3: CASSFGAADNNEQFF
V: TRBV5-1
size: -
J: TRBJ2-1
length: 15

CDR3: CASSPQEQYNSPLHF
V: TRBV28
size: -
J: TRBJ1-6
length: 15

CDR3: CASSQDRRQIYGYTF
V: TRBV4-3
size: -
J: TRBJ1-2
length: 15

CDR3: CSVQGTTGADTQYF
V: TRBV29-1
size: once
J: TRBJ2-3
length: 14